A selection of T cell receptor beta chains follows, all from one sample in a study of naive and memory T cell subsets. TCRdb processed the UMI-ligation and nested PCR reads anew with MiXCR; each CDR3 protein has one entry. There are some 36,000 distinct CDR3 sequences in the sample; about 14% occur only once, and roughly a fifth lies in the top ten. The sample was effector memory CD4+ T cells from blood. These receptors came from a human donor in good health. CDR3s include the opening cysteine and the closing phenylalanine or tryptophan. The D gene is left open where the match is weak. Only some rows state a clone size, as once, few, many or a class for expanded clones.

cdr3_aa cdr3_nt clone_size j_call d_call v_call
CASRPGVTPNTEAFF TGTGCCAGCAGACCCGGTGTGACTCCGAACACTGAAGCTTTCTTT many TRBJ1-1 . TRBV27
CASSPTRGAETQYF TGCGCCAGCAGTCCCACGCGGGGGGCAGAGACCCAGTACTTC . TRBJ2-5 TRBD2 TRBV5-1
CASSWTSGRSADTQYF TGTGCCAGCAGCTGGACTAGCGGGAGGAGCGCAGATACGCAGTATTTT many TRBJ2-3 TRBD2 TRBV7-9
CSASRQGKNTGELFF TGCAGTGCGAGTCGACAGGGCAAGAACACCGGGGAGCTGTTTTTT . TRBJ2-2 TRBD1 TRBV20-1
CASSLSAASGPQETQYF TGTGCCAGCAGTTTATCTGCGGCTAGCGGGCCCCAAGAGACCCAGTACTTC few TRBJ2-5 TRBD2 TRBV27
CAISADNEQFF TGTGCCATCAGTGCAGACAATGAGCAGTTCTTC . TRBJ2-1 . TRBV10-3
CASSGDGNGYEQFF TGTGCCAGCAGCGGGGACGGGAATGGGTATGAGCAGTTCTTC many TRBJ2-1 . TRBV7-3
CASSPKIDTQYF TGTGCCAGCTCACCAAAAATAGATACGCAGTATTTT many TRBJ2-3 . TRBV18
CASSVNSGSYQETQYF TGTGCCAGCAGTGTCAATAGCGGGTCCTACCAAGAGACCCAGTACTTC many TRBJ2-5 TRBD2 TRBV28
CSASRTGHGELFF TGCAGTGCTAGCCGAACAGGTCACGGGGAGCTGTTTTTT . TRBJ2-2 . TRBV20-1
CASSLALGGAYEQYF TGTGCCAGCAGTTTAGCGTTGGGGGGAGCCTACGAGCAGTACTTC many TRBJ2-7 . TRBV12-3/TRBV12-4
CASSRTDTQYF TGTGCCAGCAGTCGAACAGATACGCAGTATTTT few TRBJ2-3 . TRBV12-3/TRBV12-4
CASSPGRIYEQYF TGTGCCAGCAGTCCGGGACGGATCTACGAGCAGTACTTC . TRBJ2-7 . TRBV6-5
CASSEVVGDVLGYTF TGTGCCAGCAGTGAAGTGGTGGGCGATGTTCTTGGCTACACCTTC many TRBJ1-2 . TRBV6-1
CASSHGARLSGGNEQFF TGTGCCAGCAGCCATGGTGCTCGGTTGAGCGGCGGGAATGAGCAGTTCTTC few TRBJ2-1 . TRBV3-1
CSARGDPLGELFF TGCAGTGCTAGAGGGGACCCCCTCGGGGAGCTGTTTTTT once TRBJ2-2 . TRBV20-1
CASSLRTGGKGYGYTF TGTGCCAGCAGCCTACGGACAGGGGGAAAAGGGTATGGCTACACCTTC . TRBJ1-2 TRBD1 TRBV6-2/TRBV6-3
CASSRAGGSETQYF TGTGCCAGCAGCCGGGCAGGGGGGTCAGAGACCCAGTACTTC . TRBJ2-5 . TRBV7-2
CASSIGVYYGYTF TGTGCCAGTAGTATAGGAGTGTACTATGGCTACACCTTC few TRBJ1-2 . TRBV19
CASSPTGGTEAFF TGTGCCAGCAGTCCCACAGGAGGCACTGAAGCTTTCTTT many TRBJ1-1 . TRBV6-2/TRBV6-3
CASRTSGSAGELFF TGTGCCAGCAGGACTAGCGGGAGCGCCGGGGAGCTGTTTTTT . TRBJ2-2 TRBD2 TRBV2
CALDLQDRSAAEQFF TGTGCCTTAGACCTCCAGGACAGATCAGCGGCTGAGCAGTTCTTC many TRBJ2-1 . TRBV30
CASSHRTNQPQHF TGTGCCAGCAGCCACCGAACGAATCAGCCCCAGCATTTT many TRBJ1-5 . TRBV5-6
CSARWPVGDQPQHF TGCAGTGCTAGATGGCCAGTGGGCGATCAGCCCCAGCATTTT many TRBJ1-5 . TRBV20-1
CASSLGSALPQHF TGTGCCAGCAGTTTAGGAAGTGCCCTGCCCCAGCATTTT few TRBJ1-5 . TRBV12-3/TRBV12-4
CASSPEGDSRNQPQHF TGCGCCAGCAGCCCGGAGGGGGACAGCCGCAATCAGCCCCAGCATTTT few TRBJ1-5 TRBD1 TRBV5-1
CAWSGWGTRLSTNGGYTF TGTGCCTGGAGTGGCTGGGGGACTCGACTATCGACAAACGGTGGCTACACCTTC . TRBJ1-2 . TRBV30
CASSRDRVAMLNTEAFF TGTGCCAGCTCAAGGGACAGGGTCGCGATGCTGAACACTGAAGCTTTCTTT . TRBJ1-1 TRBD1 TRBV18
CASSLQGATDTQYF TGCGCCAGCAGCTTACAGGGGGCCACAGATACGCAGTATTTT . TRBJ2-3 TRBD1 TRBV5-1
CASSSQAGIDVTDTQYF TGTGCCAGCAGCTCCCAAGCGGGAATAGATGTTACAGATACGCAGTATTTT few TRBJ2-3 TRBD2 TRBV11-2
CASSIEGIPGANVLTF TGTGCCAGTAGTATAGAGGGGATCCCTGGGGCCAACGTCCTGACTTTC many TRBJ2-6 . TRBV19
CASSSAGGIRYGYTF TGTGCCAGCAGCTCCGCGGGGGGGATAAGGTATGGCTACACCTTC . TRBJ1-2 . TRBV7-9
CASSHIAGGPETQYF TGTGCCAGCAGTCATATAGCGGGAGGGCCGGAGACCCAGTACTTC . TRBJ2-5 TRBD2 TRBV3-1
CASSPSTGPYEQYF TGTGCCAGCAGCCCATCGACAGGGCCCTACGAGCAGTACTTC many TRBJ2-7 TRBD1 TRBV9
CASRSGLAGVGETQYF TGTGCCAGCAGGTCCGGGCTAGCGGGAGTCGGGGAGACCCAGTACTTC few TRBJ2-5 TRBD2 TRBV2
CASRMNRGGTEAFF TGTGCCAGCAGAATGAACAGGGGTGGCACTGAAGCTTTCTTT . TRBJ1-1 TRBD1 TRBV6-2/TRBV6-3
CSARVASLSTDTQYF TGCAGTGCTAGAGTAGCCAGCCTTAGCACAGATACGCAGTATTTT many TRBJ2-3 . TRBV20-1
CASSPASGLGPETQYF TGCGCCAGCAGCCCAGCTAGCGGGTTGGGTCCGGAGACCCAGTACTTC few TRBJ2-5 TRBD2 TRBV5-1
CASSLTGRGDTQYF TGTGCCAGCAGCTTAACCGGGAGGGGAGATACGCAGTATTTT . TRBJ2-3 TRBD2 TRBV7-2
CASVVTSASPHAEQFF TGTGCCAGCGTCGTCACATCGGCAAGTCCCCACGCGGAGCAGTTCTTC . TRBJ2-1 . TRBV6-5
CASSLFAIGIYNEQFF TGCGCCAGCAGCTTGTTCGCTATCGGAATATACAATGAGCAGTTCTTC . TRBJ2-1 . TRBV5-1
CASSSRLTYNEQFF TGTGCCAGTAGTTCAAGACTAACCTACAATGAGCAGTTCTTC many TRBJ2-1 . TRBV19
CASSFDAGINIQYF TGTGCCAGCAGCTTTGATGCGGGAATAAACATTCAGTACTTC . TRBJ2-4 . TRBV7-9
CASSPGLPADTQYF TGTGCCAGCAGTCCGGGACTACCAGCAGATACGCAGTATTTT . TRBJ2-3 TRBD2 TRBV6-1
CASIQSGGSRNEQFF TGTGCCAGCATCCAGAGCGGGGGGAGTCGTAATGAGCAGTTCTTC . TRBJ2-1 TRBD2 TRBV5-4
CSARSAGAYEQYF TGCAGTGCTAGGAGCGCGGGGGCCTACGAGCAGTACTTC many TRBJ2-7 TRBD2 TRBV20-1
CAARETDGDTQYF TGTGCCGCGCGCGAGACCGACGGAGATACGCAGTATTTT . TRBJ2-3 . TRBV10-3
CASKDPTDEQYF TGTGCCAGCAAGGACCCCACGGACGAGCAGTACTTC many TRBJ2-7 . TRBV6-2/TRBV6-3
CSGGEANYGYTF TGCAGCGGGGGGGAAGCTAACTATGGCTACACCTTC few TRBJ1-2 . TRBV29-1
CASSFGGLETQYF TGTGCCAGCAGCTTTGGCGGGCTAGAGACCCAGTACTTC many TRBJ2-5 . TRBV7-2